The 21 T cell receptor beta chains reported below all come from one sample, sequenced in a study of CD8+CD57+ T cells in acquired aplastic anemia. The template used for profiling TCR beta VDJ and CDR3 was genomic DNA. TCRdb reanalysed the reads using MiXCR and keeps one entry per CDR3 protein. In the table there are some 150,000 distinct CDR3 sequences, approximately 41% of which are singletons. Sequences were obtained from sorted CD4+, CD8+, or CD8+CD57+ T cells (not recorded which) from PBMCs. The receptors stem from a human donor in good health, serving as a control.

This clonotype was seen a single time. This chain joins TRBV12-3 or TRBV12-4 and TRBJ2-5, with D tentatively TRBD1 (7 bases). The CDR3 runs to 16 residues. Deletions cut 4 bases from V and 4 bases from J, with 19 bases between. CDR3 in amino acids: CASSWRGHGSGETQYF. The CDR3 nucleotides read TGTGCCAGCAGTTGGAGGGGGCACGGTTCGGGAGAGACCCAGTACTTC.

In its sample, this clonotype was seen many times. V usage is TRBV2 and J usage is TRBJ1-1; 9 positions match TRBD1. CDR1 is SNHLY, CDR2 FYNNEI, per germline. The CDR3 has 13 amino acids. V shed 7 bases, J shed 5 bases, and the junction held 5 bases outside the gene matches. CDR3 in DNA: TGTGCCAGCAACAACAGGGGGCAGACTGAAGCTTTCTTT. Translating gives CASNNRGQTEAFF.

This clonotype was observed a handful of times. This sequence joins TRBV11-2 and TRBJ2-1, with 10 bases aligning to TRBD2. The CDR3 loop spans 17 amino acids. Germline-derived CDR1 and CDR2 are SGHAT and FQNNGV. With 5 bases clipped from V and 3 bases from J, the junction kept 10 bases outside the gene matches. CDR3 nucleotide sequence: TGTGCCAGCAGCGCACCCCGGACTAGCGGATTCTACAATGAGCAGTTCTTC. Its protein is CASSAPRTSGFYNEQFF.

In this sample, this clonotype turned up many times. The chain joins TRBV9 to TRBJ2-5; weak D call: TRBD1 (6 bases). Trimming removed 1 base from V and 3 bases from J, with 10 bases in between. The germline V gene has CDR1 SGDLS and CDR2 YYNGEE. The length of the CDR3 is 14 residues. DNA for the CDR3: TGTGCCAGCAGCGTACAGGACAGCAAAGAGACCCAGTACTTC. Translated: CASSVQDSKETQYF.

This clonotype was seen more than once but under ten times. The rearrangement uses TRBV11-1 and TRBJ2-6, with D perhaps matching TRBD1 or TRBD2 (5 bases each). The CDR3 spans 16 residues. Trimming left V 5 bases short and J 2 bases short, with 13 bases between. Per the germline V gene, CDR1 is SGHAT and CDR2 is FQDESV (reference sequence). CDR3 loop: CASSETEGTGANVLTF. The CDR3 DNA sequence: TGTGCCAGCAGCGAAACAGAGGGGACTGGGGCCAACGTCCTGACTTTC.

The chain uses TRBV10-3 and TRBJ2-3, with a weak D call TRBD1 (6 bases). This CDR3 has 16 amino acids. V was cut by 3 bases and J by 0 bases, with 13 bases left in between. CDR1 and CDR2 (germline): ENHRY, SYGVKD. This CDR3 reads CAISDSGTSSTDTQYF. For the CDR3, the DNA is TGTGCCATCAGTGATTCCGGGACAAGTAGCACAGATACGCAGTATTTT.

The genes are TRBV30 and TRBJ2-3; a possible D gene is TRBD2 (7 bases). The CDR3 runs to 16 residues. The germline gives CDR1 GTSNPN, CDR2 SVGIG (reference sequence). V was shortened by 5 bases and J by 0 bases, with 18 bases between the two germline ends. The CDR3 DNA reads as TGTGCCTGGGGCCGGGGGGCCCTAGCTAGCACAGATACGCAGTATTTT. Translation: CAWGRGALASTDTQYF.

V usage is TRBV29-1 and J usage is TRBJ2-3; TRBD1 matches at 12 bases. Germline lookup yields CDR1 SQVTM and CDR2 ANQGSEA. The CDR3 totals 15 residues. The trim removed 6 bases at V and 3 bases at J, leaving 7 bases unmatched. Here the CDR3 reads CSVGDRGRRTDTQYF. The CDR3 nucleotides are TGCAGCGTGGGGGACAGGGGGCGGCGGACAGATACGCAGTATTTT.

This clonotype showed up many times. CDR3 DNA sequence: TGCGCCAGCAGCTTGGAAAGGGCAGGGGTAGAGACCCAGTACTTC. The encoded protein is CASSLERAGVETQYF. The V call is TRBV5-1, the J call TRBJ2-5; maybe TRBD1 (6 bases). With 0 bases removed from V and 4 bases from J, the gap between germline ends came to 13 bases. CDR1 is SGHRS and CDR2 is YFSETQ in the germline V gene. This CDR3 has 15 residues.

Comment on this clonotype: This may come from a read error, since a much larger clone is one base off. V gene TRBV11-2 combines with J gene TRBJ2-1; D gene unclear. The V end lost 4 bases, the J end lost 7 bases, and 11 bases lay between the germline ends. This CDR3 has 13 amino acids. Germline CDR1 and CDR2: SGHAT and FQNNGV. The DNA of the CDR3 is TGTGCCAGCAGCTCAGATCGCGGAAATGAGCAGTTCTTC. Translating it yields CASSSDRGNEQFF. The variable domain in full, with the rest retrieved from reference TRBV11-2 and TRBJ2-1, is EAGVAQSPRYKIIEKRQSVAFWCNPISGHATLYWYQQILGQGPKLLIQFQNNGVVDDSQLPKDRFSAERLKGVDSTLKIQPAKLEDSAVYLCASSSDRGNEQFFGPGTRLTVL.

CDR3 nucleotides: TGTGCTAGTGGTTTGGTAATAACCAGCTCCTACAATGAGCAGTTCTTC. Protein: CASGLVITSSYNEQFF. The chain recombines TRBV12-5 with TRBJ2-1; D unclear. V was shortened by 0 bases and J by 0 bases, with 9 bases between the two germline ends. The V gene's germline CDR1 is LGHNT and CDR2 FRNRAP. This CDR3 has 16 residues.

CDR3 protein: CASSLGVPVSSYEQYF. For the CDR3, the DNA is TGCGCCAGCAGCTTGGGAGTCCCCGTTAGCTCCTACGAGCAGTACTTC. V and J are TRBV5-1 and TRBJ2-7, with D uncertain. Germline loops: CDR1 SGHRS, CDR2 YFSETQ. V lost 0 bases and J 0 bases, leaving 13 bases between the germline ends. CDR3 size: 16 residues.

The CDR3 DNA reads as TGTGCCAGCAGCTCGCAGGGGGCGCGAAATTCACCCCTCCACTTT. As protein: CASSSQGARNSPLHF. This chain joins TRBV11-3 and TRBJ1-6, with 8 bases matching TRBD1. The germline CDR1 and CDR2 sequences are SGHNT and YENEEA. There are 15 residues in the CDR3. The V and J ends lost 4 bases and 7 bases, in that order; junction bases with no gene match: 6. Together with reference TRBV11-3 and TRBJ1-6, the CDR3 gives the full variable domain: EAGVVQSPRYKIIEKKQPVAFWCNPISGHNTLYWYLQNLGQGPELLIRYENEEAVDDSQLPKDRFSAERLKGVDSTLKIQPAELGDSAVYLCASSSQGARNSPLHFGNGTRLTVT.

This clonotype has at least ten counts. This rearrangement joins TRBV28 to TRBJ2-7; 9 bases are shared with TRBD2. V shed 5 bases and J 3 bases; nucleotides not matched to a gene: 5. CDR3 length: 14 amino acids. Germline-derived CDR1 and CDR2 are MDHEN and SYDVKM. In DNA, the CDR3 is TGTGCCAGCAGTCCAGCGGGGGGCCACTACGAGCAGTACTTC. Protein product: CASSPAGGHYEQYF.

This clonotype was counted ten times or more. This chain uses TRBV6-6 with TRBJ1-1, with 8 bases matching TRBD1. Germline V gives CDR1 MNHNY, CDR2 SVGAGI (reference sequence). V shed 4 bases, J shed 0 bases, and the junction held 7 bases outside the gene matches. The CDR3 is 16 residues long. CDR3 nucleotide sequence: TGTGCCAGCAGTTGGGACAGGCGAAACATGAACACTGAAGCTTTCTTT. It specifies CASSWDRRNMNTEAFF.

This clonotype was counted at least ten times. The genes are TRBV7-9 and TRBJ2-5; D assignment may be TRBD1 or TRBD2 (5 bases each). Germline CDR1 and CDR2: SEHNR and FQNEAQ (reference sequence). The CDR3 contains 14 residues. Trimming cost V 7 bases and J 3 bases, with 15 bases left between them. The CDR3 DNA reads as TGTGCCAGCAACGCAGGGAGAAGGGAAGAGACCCAGTACTTC. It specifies CASNAGRREETQYF.

The CDR3 bases are TGTGCCTGGGGCACCGCCGGAGACAGGCGAAGTAATTCACCCCTCCACTTT. Protein: CAWGTAGDRRSNSPLHF. The chain links TRBV30 to TRBJ1-6, with D perhaps TRBD1 (6 bases). Germline CDR1 and CDR2: GTSNPN and SVGIG (reference sequence). CDR3 length: 17 residues. Trimming stripped 5 bases from V and 6 bases from J, with 23 bases between.

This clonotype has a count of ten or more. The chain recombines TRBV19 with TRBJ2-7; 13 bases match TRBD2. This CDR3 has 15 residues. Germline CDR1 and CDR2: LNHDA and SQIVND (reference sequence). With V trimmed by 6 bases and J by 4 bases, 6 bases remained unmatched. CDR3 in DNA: TGTGCCAGTAGAAGAGGGACTAGCGGGATTTACGAGCAGTACTTC. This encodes CASRRGTSGIYEQYF.

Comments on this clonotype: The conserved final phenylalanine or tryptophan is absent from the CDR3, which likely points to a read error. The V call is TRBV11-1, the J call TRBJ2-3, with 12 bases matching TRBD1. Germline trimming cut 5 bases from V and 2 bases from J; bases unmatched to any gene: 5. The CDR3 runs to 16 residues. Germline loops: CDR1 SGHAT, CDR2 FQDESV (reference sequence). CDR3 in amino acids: CASSLGQGAFTDTQYL. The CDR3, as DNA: TGTGCCAGCAGCCTGGGACAGGGGGCTTTCACAGATACGCAGTATCTT.

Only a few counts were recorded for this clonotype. CDR3 sequence: CASSAGSGELFF. The DNA of the CDR3 is TGTGCCAGCAGTGCAGGGTCCGGGGAGCTGTTTTTT. The chain employs TRBV7-9 and TRBJ2-2, with a weak D call TRBD1 (5 bases). Trimming cost V 6 bases and J 6 bases, with 8 bases left between them. This CDR3 contains 12 residues. Germline assignment: CDR1 SEHNR and CDR2 FQNEAQ (reference sequence).

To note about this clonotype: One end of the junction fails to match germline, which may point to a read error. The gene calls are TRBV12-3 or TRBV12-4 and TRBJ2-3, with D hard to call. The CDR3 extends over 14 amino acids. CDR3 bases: TGTGCCAGCAGTTTAGGGGGTCCCACAGATACGCAGTACTTT. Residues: CASSLGGPTDTQYF.